This TCR beta chain was retrieved from a study of siplizumab effects on memory and regulatory T cells. The method was immunoSEQ multiplex PCR; TCRdb's version includes in-frame clones alone and lacks a portion of them. The profile shows some 65,000 clones, around 90% of them singletons. Germline V lookup: CDR1 ENHRY, CDR2 SYGVKD. The CDR3 has 13 amino acids. V lost 6 bases to trimming and J lost 1 base, with 6 bases between them. The receptor comes from a human donor in good health. V usage is TRBV10-3 and J usage is TRBJ2-2; D is perhaps TRBD1 (5 bases). What was sequenced was Tregs sorted from blood. CDR3 sequence: CAISGQNTGELFF. DNA of the CDR3: TGTGCCATCAGCGGACAGAACACCGGGGAGCTGTTTTTT.